The rows below give T cell receptor beta chains drawn from one sample of a study of T cell responses to AZD1222 COVID-19 vaccine. Assay used: immunoSEQ multiplex PCR; TCRdb lists only in-frame clones, some missing. The table records about 120,000 clones, 85% to 95% of them present only once. Specimen: peripheral blood, collected on day 0 of AZD1222 vaccination. These receptor sequences come from an adult in good health. CDR3s include the opening cysteine and the closing phenylalanine or tryptophan. Each record gives: V gene, J gene, D gene, clone size, CDR3 protein, CDR3 DNA. A D gene is named only where the DNA matches it firmly. Rows give clone size only sometimes, using once, few, many, or a class for an expanded clone.

>TRBV12-3/TRBV12-4|TRBJ1-1|-|-
CASSFRPNTEAFF
TGTGCCAGCAGTTTTAGGCCGAACACTGAAGCTTTCTTT
>TRBV12-3/TRBV12-4|TRBJ2-3|-|-
CASSFLAATQYF
TGTGCCAGCAGTTTTCTAGCTGCTACGCAGTATTTT
>TRBV29-1|TRBJ1-1|-|-
CSVGMRGGAVTEAFF
TGCAGCGTTGGAATGAGGGGGGGGGCCGTAACTGAAGCTTTCTTT
>TRBV6-5|TRBJ1-1|-|-
CASNDRGAFF
TGTGCCAGCAACGACCGGGGAGCTTTCTTT
>TRBV4-2|TRBJ1-5|-|-
CASSLQAGSNQPQHF
TGTGCCAGCAGCCTCCAGGCGGGCAGCAATCAGCCCCAGCATTTT
>TRBV7-8|TRBJ1-3|-|-
CASSLNRVGSGNTIYF
TGTGCCAGCAGCTTAAACAGGGTCGGCTCTGGAAACACCATATATTTT
>TRBV7-2|TRBJ2-7|TRBD2|-
CASSQTSGNSYEQYF
TGTGCCAGCAGCCAGACTAGCGGTAACTCCTACGAGCAGTACTTC
>TRBV10-2|TRBJ2-7|-|-
CASSEEISYEQYF
TGCGCCAGCAGTGAGGAGATTTCCTACGAGCAGTACTTC
>TRBV19|TRBJ1-4|-|-
CASGWPNGEKLFF
TGTGCCAGTGGATGGCCTAATGGTGAAAAACTGTTTTTT
>TRBV2|TRBJ1-1|TRBD1|-
CASSEAGGTGGKTEAFF
TGTGCCAGCAGTGAAGCGGGGGGGACAGGGGGAAAGACTGAAGCTTTCTTT
>TRBV5-6|TRBJ1-2|-|-
CASSPRGYGYTF
TGTGCCAGCAGCCCTCGAGGCTATGGCTACACCTTC
>TRBV11-3|TRBJ2-1|-|-
CASSLGGASPYNEQFF
TGTGCCAGCAGCTTAGGCGGGGCCTCCCCTTACAATGAGCAGTTCTTC
>TRBV27|TRBJ2-5|TRBD2|-
CASSLSMGGPSETQYF
TGTGCCAGCAGTTTATCGATGGGAGGGCCCTCCGAGACCCAGTACTTC
>TRBV12-3/TRBV12-4|TRBJ1-5|-|-
CAVRSSPNQPQHF
TGTGCCGTGCGTAGCAGCCCAAATCAGCCCCAGCATTTT
>TRBV12-3/TRBV12-4|TRBJ2-2|-|-
CASSLGVGELFF
TGTGCCAGCAGTTTGGGGGTCGGGGAGCTGTTTTTT
>TRBV7-6|TRBJ2-4|TRBD2|-
CASRVGRAPFGPKNIQYF
TGTGCCAGCAGGGTTGGGAGGGCTCCCTTTGGGCCCAAAAACATTCAGTACTTC
>TRBV7-9|TRBJ2-2|-|-
CASSLQGRGTGELFF
TGTGCCAGCAGTCTACAGGGGAGGGGCACCGGGGAGCTGTTTTTT
>TRBV29-1|TRBJ2-1|-|once
CSVVATGPLGNEQFF
TGCAGCGTTGTGGCGACAGGACCCCTGGGCAATGAGCAGTTCTTC
>TRBV28|TRBJ1-3|-|-
CASSLVQGLNSGNTIYF
TGTGCCAGCAGTTTAGTTCAGGGACTGAACTCTGGAAACACCATATATTTT
>TRBV27|TRBJ1-1|-|-
CASSLEGRGSRYGEAFF
TGTGCCAGCAGTTTAGAGGGCCGGGGTTCAAGGTACGGTGAAGCTTTCTTT
>TRBV13|TRBJ1-3|-|-
CASSSNGGNTIYF
TGTGCCAGCAGCTCTAACGGTGGAAACACCATATATTTT
>TRBV24-1|TRBJ1-1|TRBD1|-
CATKGQGMNTEAFF
TGTGCCACCAAAGGACAGGGTATGAACACTGAAGCTTTCTTT
>TRBV28|TRBJ1-5|-|-
CASDRWDGGNQPQHF
TGTGCCAGCGACCGGTGGGACGGTGGCAATCAGCCCCAGCATTTT
>TRBV28|TRBJ2-1|-|-
CASTSGVSSYNEQFF
TGTGCCAGCACCTCGGGAGTGAGCTCCTACAATGAGCAGTTCTTC
>TRBV28|TRBJ2-5|-|-
CASTPVGGRGWDGTQYF
TGTGCCAGCACCCCCGTTGGGGGAAGGGGGTGGGACGGGACCCAGTACTTC
>TRBV6-5|TRBJ1-6|-|-
CASLGQSSYNSPLHF
TGTGCCAGCTTGGGTCAAAGCTCCTATAATTCACCCCTCCACTTT
>TRBV30|TRBJ1-5|TRBD1|-
CAWSVSRQGFYDNQPQHF
TGTGCCTGGAGTGTATCTAGACAGGGGTTTTATGACAATCAGCCCCAGCATTTT
>TRBV28|TRBJ2-7|TRBD1|-
CASSFPLTGGIYEQYF
TGTGCCAGCAGTTTCCCTTTGACAGGGGGCATCTACGAGCAGTACTTC
>TRBV19|TRBJ1-4|TRBD1|-
CASSGPYRGRGEKLFF
TGTGCCAGTAGTGGACCTTACAGGGGTCGGGGGGAAAAACTGTTTTTT
>TRBV29-1|TRBJ1-1|-|-
CSVAQGETFF
TGCAGCGTTGCACAGGGCGAAACTTTCTTT
>TRBV2|TRBJ1-5|-|-
CASSESTWDNQPQHF
TGTGCCAGCAGTGAGTCGACGTGGGACAATCAGCCCCAGCATTTT
>TRBV10-3|TRBJ2-1|TRBD2|once
CAISELLAGVYNEQFF
TGTGCCATCAGTGAGTTGCTAGCGGGTGTATACAATGAGCAGTTCTTC
>TRBV5-1|TRBJ1-1|-|-
CASSLDRVGTEAFF
TGCGCCAGCAGCTTGGACAGGGTTGGCACTGAAGCTTTCTTT
>TRBV27|TRBJ1-2|TRBD1|once
CASSLSVAGGYGYTF
TGTGCCAGCAGTTTATCAGTCGCAGGGGGCTATGGCTACACCTTC
>TRBV11-3|TRBJ1-1|-|-
CASSGGDLTEAFF
TGTGCCAGCAGCGGGGGGGACCTCACTGAAGCTTTCTTT
>TRBV24-1|TRBJ2-3|-|-
CATSDSSQSTDTQYF
TGTGCCACCAGTGATAGCAGCCAAAGCACAGATACGCAGTATTTT
>TRBV30|TRBJ1-5|TRBD1|-
CAYRTGGYYNQPQHF
TGTGCCTACCGAACAGGGGGCTATTACAATCAGCCCCAGCATTTT
>TRBV5-1|TRBJ2-5|TRBD2|-
CASGERERIAQETQYF
TGCGCCAGCGGCGAGCGGGAGAGAATAGCCCAAGAGACCCAGTACTTC
>TRBV19|TRBJ2-1|-|-
CASSIYLQREQFF
TGTGCCAGTAGTATATATCTTCAACGTGAGCAGTTCTTC
>TRBV5-1|TRBJ1-1|-|-
CASSLGLGNTEAFF
TGCGCCAGCAGCCTAGGGTTGGGGAACACTGAAGCTTTCTTT
>TRBV27|TRBJ2-7|TRBD1|few
CASSLSGQITYEQYF
TGTGCCAGCAGTTTATCGGGACAGATAACGTACGAGCAGTACTTC
>TRBV29-1|TRBJ1-4|-|-
CSVGGGAEKLFF
TGCAGCGTTGGTGGGGGAGCTGAAAAACTGTTTTTT
>TRBV30|TRBJ2-5|-|-
CAWSVFQETQYF
TGTGCCTGGAGTGTATTCCAAGAGACCCAGTACTTC
>TRBV6-2/TRBV6-3|TRBJ1-5|-|-
CASSPSVHQPQHF
TGTGCCAGCAGTCCCTCAGTCCATCAGCCCCAGCATTTT
>TRBV7-9|TRBJ1-2|-|-
CASSFDSNYGYTF
TGTGCCAGCAGCTTCGACAGTAACTATGGCTACACCTTC
>TRBV10-3|TRBJ1-1|-|-
CAISEKTADTEAFF
TGTGCCATCAGTGAAAAGACAGCCGACACTGAAGCTTTCTTT
>TRBV2|TRBJ1-5|-|-
CASRGEGSNQPQHF
TGTGCCAGCAGGGGGGAGGGTAGCAATCAGCCCCAGCATTTT
>TRBV19|TRBJ2-2|-|-
CASSIAKNTGELFF
TGTGCCAGTAGTATTGCTAAGAACACCGGGGAGCTGTTTTTT
>TRBV28|TRBJ1-1|-|few
CASSRLGATEAFF
TGTGCCAGCAGTCGACTCGGGGCGACTGAAGCTTTCTTT
>TRBV29-1|TRBJ1-4|-|-
CSVEAPGGTPKKLFF
TGCAGCGTTGAAGCCCCGGGAGGGACGCCGAAAAAACTGTTTTTT
>TRBV20-1|TRBJ2-3|TRBD2|-
CSASQWWTSGRPPPQYF
TGCAGTGCTAGTCAATGGTGGACTAGCGGGAGGCCTCCGCCGCAGTATTTT
>TRBV5-1|TRBJ1-1|-|-
CASSEQGRAFF
TGCGCCAGCAGCGAACAGGGCCGAGCTTTCTTT
>TRBV10-3|TRBJ1-5|-|few
CAISGDSNQPQHF
TGTGCCATCAGCGGGGACAGCAATCAGCCCCAGCATTTT
>TRBV6-5|TRBJ2-7|-|-
CATLREWPSYEQYF
TGTGCCACCCTCAGGGAATGGCCCTCCTACGAGCAGTACTTC
>TRBV5-1|TRBJ2-3|TRBD2|-
CASSLSGLAGTDTQYF
TGCGCCAGCAGCCTCTCGGGACTAGCAGGCACAGATACGCAGTATTTT
>TRBV6-6|TRBJ1-2|-|once
CASSLFGPLPRRPNYGYTF
TGTGCCAGCAGTCTCTTCGGACCTCTCCCACGCAGGCCTAACTATGGCTACACCTTC
>TRBV28|TRBJ1-5|-|-
CASSFVTNQPQHF
TGTGCCAGCAGTTTTGTAACTAATCAGCCCCAGCATTTT
>TRBV9|TRBJ2-2|TRBD2|-
CASSAPPGLAGPHTGELFF
TGTGCCAGCAGCGCTCCGCCGGGACTAGCGGGACCCCACACCGGGGAGCTGTTTTTT
>TRBV6-5|TRBJ2-7|TRBD1|few
CASTVPGQNHEQYF
TGTGCCAGCACCGTCCCGGGACAGAACCACGAGCAGTACTTC